One and the same sample provided the 32 T cell receptor beta chains below, sequenced in a study of cytomegalovirus exposure and HLA in healthy donors. 60 Vbeta and 13 Jbeta primers were used in PCR. Measured with immunoSEQ multiplex PCR; TCRdb has only the in-frame clones, and not every one. This repertoire shows over 150,000 clones, 65% to 80% found once; its top ten account for 2.5% to 3.5%. What was sequenced was PBMCs. Receptor source: a woman aged 50 to 60 in good health and CMV-seropositive.

This clone appeared a few times. J is TRBJ1-1 and V is TRBV6-5; the D gene is possibly TRBD1 (5 bases). From germline, CDR1 is MNHEY and CDR2 SVGAGI. This CDR3 region has 11 residues. The germline V and J ends were trimmed by 7 bases and 5 bases, with 8 bases remaining between them. The CDR3 nucleotides read TGTGCCAGCACCCGGGGGACTGAAGCTTTCTTT. It codes for CASTRGTEAFF.

This chain joins TRBV5-1 and TRBJ1-5; tentatively, D is TRBD1 (6 bases). CDR1 is SGHRS, CDR2 YFSETQ, per germline. The CDR3 has 16 residues. Trimming pared 4 bases from V and 4 bases from J, leaving 18 bases between. The DNA for the CDR3 is TGCGCCAGCAGCCTACAGGGTTTGGGTCCTAATCAGCCCCAGCATTTT. Amino acid sequence: CASSLQGLGPNQPQHF. Drawing the rest from reference TRBV5-1 and TRBJ1-5, the complete variable domain is KAGVTQTPRYLIKTRGQQVTLSCSPISGHRSVSWYQQTPGQGLQFLFEYFSETQRNKGNFPGRFSGRQFSNSRSEMNVSTLELGDSALYLCASSLQGLGPNQPQHFGDGTRLSIL.

This clone was detected a few times. The V call is TRBV6-6, the J call TRBJ1-5; D ambiguous. The CDR3 has 12 residues. V lost 6 bases and J lost 6, with 9 bases in between. Germline V gene lookup returns CDR1 MNHNY and CDR2 SVGAGI (reference sequence). The CDR3 loop is CASRPEGQPQHF. The DNA of the CDR3 is TGTGCCAGCAGACCTGAGGGTCAGCCCCAGCATTTT.

The chain employs TRBV13 and TRBJ1-1; possible D gene TRBD1, 5 bases. This CDR3 comprises 13 residues. Germline lookup yields CDR1 PRHDT and CDR2 FYEKMQ (reference sequence). The V end lost 5 bases, the J end lost 4 bases, and 11 bases lay between the germline ends. The CDR3 DNA reads as TGTGCCAGCAGCATCTACAGGTTCACTGAAGCTTTCTTT. Translated, it gives CASSIYRFTEAFF.

The gene calls are TRBV19 and TRBJ1-1; D not certain. Trimming shortened V by 3 bases and J by 4 bases, and 12 bases separated the two germline ends. This CDR3 comprises 14 residues. Germline V gene lookup returns CDR1 LNHDA and CDR2 SQIVND (reference sequence). The CDR3 reads CASSISGFLTEAFF. The CDR3 DNA reads TGTGCCAGTAGTATCTCAGGTTTCCTCACTGAAGCTTTCTTT.

The chain has TRBV7-3 and TRBJ2-1; TRBD2 aligns across 12 bases. The germline CDR1 and CDR2 sequences are SGHTA and FQGTGA. Unmatched junction bases numbered 9, after V lost 4 bases and J lost 14 bases. This CDR3 contains 14 residues. The CDR3 DNA follows: TGTGCCAGCAGCTCCCTAGCGGGAGGGCCAAAAGAGTTCTTC. This sequence encodes CASSSLAGGPKEFF.

The count of this clone is one. The chain recombines TRBV9 with TRBJ2-2, with 14 positions matching TRBD2. Germline V gives CDR1 SGDLS, CDR2 YYNGEE. The V and J ends lost 3 bases and 5 bases, in that order; junction bases with no gene match: 6. The CDR3 has 17 residues. CDR3 DNA: TGTGCCAGCAGCGAGCCGACTAGCGGGGGGGCGACCGGGGAGCTGTTTTTT. Translating it yields CASSEPTSGGATGELFF.

J is TRBJ1-1 and V is TRBV4-3, with 9 bases that match TRBD1. With V trimmed by 8 bases and J by 5 bases, 12 bases remained unmatched. CDR3 length equals 15 residues. Germline values: CDR1 LGHNA, CDR2 YSLEER. The CDR3 DNA reads as TGCGCCAGCGGAAGGACAGGGGATGGGATGACTGAAGCTTTCTTT. Protein product: CASGRTGDGMTEAFF.

This clone showed up just a few times. The chain employs TRBV29-1 and TRBJ1-2; perhaps TRBD1 as D (6 bases). Germline CDR1 SQVTM, CDR2 ANQGSEA. Trimming took off 6 bases at V and 4 bases at J, with 15 bases between the two ends. The CDR3 totals 13 residues. The CDR3 reads CSVIQGLPYGYTF. The CDR3 nucleotides read TGCAGCGTGATACAGGGTTTGCCCTATGGCTACACCTTC.

The chain uses TRBV28 and TRBJ2-2; D perhaps matches TRBD1 (6 bases). The CDR3 has 13 amino acids. The V end lost 5 bases, the J end lost 4 bases, and 8 bases lay between the germline ends. Germline V gene lookup returns CDR1 MDHEN and CDR2 SYDVKM. This chain's CDR3 is CASSIQGTGELFF. CDR3 bases: TGTGCCAGCAGTATACAGGGCACCGGGGAGCTGTTTTTT. The full variable domain, in which reference TRBV28 and TRBJ2-2 provide the parts outside the CDR3, is DVKVTQSSRYLVKRTGEKVFLECVQDMDHENMFWYRQDPGLGLRLIYFSYDVKMKEKGDIPEGYSVSREKKERFSLILESASTNQTSMYLCASSIQGTGELFFGEGSRLTVL.

CDR3 protein: CATSARYGEKLFF. CDR3 sequence (DNA): TGTGCCACCTCCGCGCGGTATGGTGAAAAACTGTTTTTT. The chain has TRBV7-9 and TRBJ1-4; D remains ambiguous. Between the trimmed V and J ends, which lost 10 bases and 7 bases, there was a span of 16 bases. The germline V gene has CDR1 SEHNR and CDR2 FQNEAQ (reference sequence). The CDR3 length is 13 residues.

The chain carries TRBV5-4 and TRBJ1-1; 12 positions match TRBD1. Germline CDR1 is SGHNT and CDR2 is YYREEE (reference sequence). The V segment lost 4 bases and the J segment 5 bases; nucleotides outside the gene matches: 12. This CDR3 has 17 amino acids. In DNA, the CDR3 is TGTGCCAGCAGCCCTACTCTGGGGACAGGGGGCGATACTGAAGCTTTCTTT. It encodes CASSPTLGTGGDTEAFF.

This clone was recorded a few times. CDR3 protein: CASTAMRYSNQPQHF. The CDR3 bases are TGTGCCAGCACCGCCATGAGGTATAGCAATCAGCCCCAGCATTTT. The gene calls are TRBV5-6 and TRBJ1-5; D unresolved. Trimming took off 6 bases at V and 0 bases at J, with 13 bases between the two ends. In germline, CDR1 is SGHDT, CDR2 YYEEEE. This CDR3 region has 15 residues.

The chain joins TRBV29-1 to TRBJ2-5, with D perhaps TRBD2 (6 bases). The ends were cut back, 7 bases at V and 2 bases at J, with 11 bases in the middle. Germline CDR1 and CDR2: SQVTM and ANQGSEA. The CDR3 contains 12 residues. In nucleotides, the CDR3 is TGCAGCGCCCGGGGACTGCAAGAGACCCAGTACTTC. This translates into CSARGLQETQYF.

This clone was observed a handful of times. V and J are TRBV18 and TRBJ2-6, with a weak D call TRBD1 (6 bases). The length of the CDR3 is 14 residues. Trimming stripped 6 bases from V and 2 bases from J, with 8 bases between. From germline, CDR1 is KGHSH and CDR2 LQKENI. CDR3 DNA sequence: TGTGCCAGCTCCGGACAGACTGGGGCCAACGTCCTGACTTTC. This sequence encodes CASSGQTGANVLTF.

This clone came up once. The chain carries TRBV7-2 and TRBJ2-3; TRBD1 agrees at 11 bases. This CDR3 contains 14 residues. Per germline, CDR1 SGHTA and CDR2 FQGNSA. Unmatched junction bases numbered 4, after V lost 6 bases and J lost 5 bases. The CDR3 protein is CASSSGTGGDTQYF. For the CDR3, the DNA is TGTGCCAGCAGTTCCGGGACAGGGGGAGATACGCAGTATTTT.

The sample holds a few counts of this clone. This chain links TRBV6-5 with TRBJ2-7, with 7 bases matching TRBD1. The germline CDR1 and CDR2 sequences are MNHEY and SVGAGI. This CDR3 has 14 amino acids. J was trimmed by 2 bases and V by 6 bases; bases with no gene match: 7. As DNA, the CDR3 is TGTGCCAGCAGATCGGACAGGCCCCCCTACGAGCAGTACTTC. Encoded protein: CASRSDRPPYEQYF.

The chain links TRBV6-1 to TRBJ2-1; TRBD2 agrees at 9 bases. The CDR3 has 14 residues. Germline V CDR1 and CDR2: MNHNS, SASEGT. V trimming: 10 bases; J trimming: 7 bases; junction bases outside the gene matches: 11. In DNA form, the CDR3 reads TGTGCCACCTCCCCCGCGGGGGGGACGAATGAGCAGTTCTTC. Translating gives CATSPAGGTNEQFF.

This clone was seen more than once but under ten times. The gene calls are TRBV27 and TRBJ2-1; TRBD2 aligns across 8 bases. V lost 2 bases and J lost 9; bases outside the gene matches: 9. The CDR3 sequence is 15 residues long. In germline, CDR1 is MNHEY, CDR2 SMNVEV (reference sequence). CDR3 coding DNA: TGTGCCAGCAGTTTACGAGGACTAGCTTTGGGTGAGCAGTTCTTC. The encoded protein is CASSLRGLALGEQFF.

This clone was detected only a few times. The rearrangement links TRBV10-1 to TRBJ2-5; possibly TRBD2 for D (6 bases). The CDR3 extends over 12 amino acids. Trimming shortened V by 9 bases and J by 3 bases, and 11 bases separated the two germline ends. The V gene's germline CDR1 is WNHNN and CDR2 SYGVQD (reference sequence). This CDR3 reads CARPLAEETQYF. DNA of the CDR3: TGCGCCAGGCCACTAGCTGAAGAGACCCAGTACTTC.

The V gene is TRBV6-5, the J gene TRBJ2-3; D is unresolved. Trimming left V 5 bases short and J 3 bases short, with 6 bases between. The CDR3 consists of 12 residues. Germline V gene sequence: CDR1 MNHEY, CDR2 SVGAGI. CDR3 bases: TGTGCCAGCAGTCCCGGGACAGATACGCAGTATTTT. Translation gives CASSPGTDTQYF.

This clone has just a few counts. The V and J genes are TRBV15 and TRBJ1-1, with 7 bases matching TRBD1. The CDR3 totals 17 residues. In germline, CDR1 is LNHNV, CDR2 YYDKDF (reference sequence). J lost 1 base, V lost 0 bases, and 8 bases had no gene match. The CDR3 bases are TGTGCCACCAGCAGAGACACAGGGGTCAGGGGGAACACTGAAGCTTTCTTT. Amino acid sequence: CATSRDTGVRGNTEAFF.

This chain links TRBV19 with TRBJ2-4; 9 nucleotides match TRBD2. V lost 7 bases and J lost 6; bases outside the gene matches: 10. This CDR3 spans 15 amino acids. Germline assignment: CDR1 LNHDA and CDR2 SQIVND (reference sequence). CDR3 in amino acids: CASKVREGPRNIQYF. CDR3 in DNA: TGTGCCAGTAAGGTGCGGGAGGGGCCAAGAAACATTCAGTACTTC.

The CDR3 region is CASSLSVVTDTQYF. The CDR3 DNA is TGTGCCAGCAGTTTAAGCGTTGTCACAGATACGCAGTATTTT. The J gene is TRBJ2-3, the V gene TRBV27, with unresolved D. The CDR3 consists of 14 residues. Trimming shortened V by 2 bases and J by 2 bases, and 8 bases separated the two germline ends. The germline V gene has CDR1 MNHEY and CDR2 SMNVEV (reference sequence).

CDR3 amino acids: CASSYRDSSSYNEQFF. The CDR3 nucleotides read TGTGCCAGCAGCTACCGGGACTCGAGCTCCTACAATGAGCAGTTCTTC. This rearrangement joins TRBV7-2 to TRBJ2-1; D is perhaps TRBD2 (6 bases). Germline V lookup: CDR1 SGHTA, CDR2 FQGNSA. Trimming removed 4 bases at V and 0 bases at J, with 13 bases between. The CDR3 consists of 16 residues.

The rearrangement uses TRBV4-3 and TRBJ2-7; the match to TRBD2 covers 11 bases. The germline CDR1 and CDR2 sequences are LGHNA and YSLEER. The J segment lost 6 bases and the V segment lost 0 bases, leaving 10 bases of the junction unmatched. This CDR3 spans 17 amino acids. CDR3 DNA: TGCGCCAGCAGCCAAGACCGCCTAGCGGGGGGACAGGGCGAGCAGTACTTC. Encoded protein: CASSQDRLAGGQGEQYF.

About this clone: An end of the junction does not agree with germline; a read error may underlie this. The chain recombines TRBV7-2 with TRBJ2-6; D is perhaps TRBD1 (5 bases). The length of the CDR3 is 17 residues. Germline CDR1 is SGHTA and CDR2 is FQGNSA. In DNA form, the CDR3 reads TGTGCCAGCACCCCTCCTAAAGGTTTCACTGGGGCCAACGGCCTGACTTTC. This encodes CASTPPKGFTGANGLTF.

The rearrangement joins TRBV5-5 to TRBJ1-4; tentative D call: TRBD1 (6 bases). The CDR3 contains 15 residues. Per germline, CDR1 SGHKS and CDR2 YYEKEE (reference sequence). Trimming took 4 bases from V and 5 from J, leaving 15 bases between them. DNA for the CDR3: TGTGCCAGCAGCCTGGACAGCTATTCAAATGAAAAACTGTTTTTT. Translation gives CASSLDSYSNEKLFF.

The gene calls are TRBV9 and TRBJ2-7; D not resolved. The CDR3 extends over 15 amino acids. With 0 bases removed from V and 1 base from J, the gap between germline ends came to 11 bases. In germline, CDR1 is SGDLS, CDR2 YYNGEE. CDR3 sequence reads: CASSVAAADSYEQYF. The CDR3 DNA reads TGTGCCAGCAGCGTAGCGGCGGCCGATTCCTACGAGCAGTACTTC.

This clone was observed a few times. Relative to the germline gene, one junction end is altered; a read error may explain this. Here the CDR3 reads CSVAAGANGLTF. The CDR3 bases are TGCAGCGTTGCAGCTGGGGCCAACGGCCTGACTTTC. The chain couples TRBV29-1 to TRBJ2-6; a weak D match, TRBD1 (5 bases). The CDR3 is 12 amino acids. Germline V gene sequence: CDR1 SQVTM, CDR2 ANQGSEA.

V usage is TRBV7-3 and J usage is TRBJ2-1; 9 nucleotides align to TRBD1. This CDR3 is 16 amino acids long. The germline CDR1 and CDR2 sequences are SGHTA and FQGTGA. Germline trimming cut 5 bases from V and 7 bases from J; bases unmatched to any gene: 12. This CDR3 reads CASSPFGTGKGNEQFF. As DNA, the CDR3 is TGTGCCAGCAGCCCATTCGGGACAGGGAAAGGTAATGAGCAGTTCTTC.

J is TRBJ1-2 and V is TRBV11-2, with a weak D call TRBD1 (5 bases). The length of the CDR3 is 14 residues. Germline CDR1 is SGHAT and CDR2 is FQNNGV. Trimming left V 4 bases short and J 8 bases short, with 17 bases between. CDR3 protein: CASSSPRRGLGYTF. The CDR3 DNA reads TGTGCCAGCAGCTCACCGCGGAGGGGACTCGGCTACACCTTC.